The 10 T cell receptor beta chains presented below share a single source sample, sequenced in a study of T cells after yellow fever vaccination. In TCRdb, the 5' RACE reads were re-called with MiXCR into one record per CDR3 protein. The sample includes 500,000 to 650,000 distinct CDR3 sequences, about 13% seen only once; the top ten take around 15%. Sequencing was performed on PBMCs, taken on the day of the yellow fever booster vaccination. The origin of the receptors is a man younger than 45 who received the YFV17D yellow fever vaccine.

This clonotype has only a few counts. In DNA, the CDR3 is TGTGCCACCCTCGGGACAGGGAAAAGTGAAAAACTGTTTTTT. Protein product: CATLGTGKSEKLFF. The chain recombines TRBV19 with TRBJ1-4; TRBD1 agrees at 9 bases. CDR1 and CDR2 from the germline V gene are LNHDA and SQIVND (reference sequence). With 10 bases clipped from V and 7 bases from J, the junction kept 10 bases outside the gene matches. The CDR3 extends over 14 amino acids.

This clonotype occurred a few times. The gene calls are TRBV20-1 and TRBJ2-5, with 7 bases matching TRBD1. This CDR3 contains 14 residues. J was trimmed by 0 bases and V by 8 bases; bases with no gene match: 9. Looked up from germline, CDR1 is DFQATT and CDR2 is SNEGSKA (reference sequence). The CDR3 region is CSQGDRVYQETQYF. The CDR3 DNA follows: TGCAGTCAAGGAGACAGGGTTTACCAAGAGACCCAGTACTTC.

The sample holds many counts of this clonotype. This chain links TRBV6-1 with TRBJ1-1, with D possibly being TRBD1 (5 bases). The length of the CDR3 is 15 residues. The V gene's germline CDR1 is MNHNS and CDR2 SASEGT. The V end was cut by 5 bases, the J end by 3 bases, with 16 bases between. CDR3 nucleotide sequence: TGTGCCAGCAGTCAGCCCGGGGGGTGGGACACTGAAGCTTTCTTT. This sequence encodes CASSQPGGWDTEAFF.

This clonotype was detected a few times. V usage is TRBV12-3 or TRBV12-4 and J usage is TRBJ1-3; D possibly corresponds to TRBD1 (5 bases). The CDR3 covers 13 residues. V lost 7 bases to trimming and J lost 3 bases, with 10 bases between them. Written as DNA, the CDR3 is TGTGCCAGCAACCAGGGACTTGGAAACACCATATATTTT. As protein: CASNQGLGNTIYF.

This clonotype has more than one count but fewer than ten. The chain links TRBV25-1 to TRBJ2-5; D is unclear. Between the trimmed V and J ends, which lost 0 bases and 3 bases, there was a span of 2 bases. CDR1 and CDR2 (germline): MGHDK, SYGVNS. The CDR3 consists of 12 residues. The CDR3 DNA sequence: TGTGCCAGCAGTGAATATAAAGAGACCCAGTACTTC. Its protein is CASSEYKETQYF.

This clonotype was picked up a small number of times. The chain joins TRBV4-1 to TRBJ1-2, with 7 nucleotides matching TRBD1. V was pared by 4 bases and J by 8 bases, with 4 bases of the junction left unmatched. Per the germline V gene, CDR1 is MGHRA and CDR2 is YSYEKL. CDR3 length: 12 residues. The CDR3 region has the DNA TGCGCCAGCAGCCGACAGGGACGGGGCTACACCTTC. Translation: CASSRQGRGYTF.

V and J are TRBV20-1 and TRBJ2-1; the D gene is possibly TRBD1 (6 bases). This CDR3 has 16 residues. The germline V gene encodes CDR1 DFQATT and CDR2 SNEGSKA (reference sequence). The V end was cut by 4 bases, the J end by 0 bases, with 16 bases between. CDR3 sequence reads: CSAIDQLQGSYNEQFF. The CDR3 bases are TGCAGTGCTATCGACCAATTACAGGGCTCCTACAATGAGCAGTTCTTC.

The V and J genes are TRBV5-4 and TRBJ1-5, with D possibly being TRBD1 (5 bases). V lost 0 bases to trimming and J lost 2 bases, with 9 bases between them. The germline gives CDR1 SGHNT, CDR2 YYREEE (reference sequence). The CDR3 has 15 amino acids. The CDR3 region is CASSLGGPGNQPQHF. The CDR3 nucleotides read TGTGCCAGCAGCTTGGGGGGCCCGGGCAATCAGCCCCAGCATTTT. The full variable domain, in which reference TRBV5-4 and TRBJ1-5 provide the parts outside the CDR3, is ETGVTQSPTHLIKTRGQQVTLRCSSQSGHNTVSWYQQALGQGPQFIFQYYREEENGRGNFPPRFSGLQFPNYSSELNVNALELDDSALYLCASSLGGPGNQPQHFGDGTRLSIL.

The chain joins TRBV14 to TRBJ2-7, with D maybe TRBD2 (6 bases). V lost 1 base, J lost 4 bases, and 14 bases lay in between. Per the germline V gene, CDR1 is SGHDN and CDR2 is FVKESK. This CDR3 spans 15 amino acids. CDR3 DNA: TGTGCCAGCAGCCAAGCAGGGCTAGCGAAGTACGAGCAGTACTTC. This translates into CASSQAGLAKYEQYF.

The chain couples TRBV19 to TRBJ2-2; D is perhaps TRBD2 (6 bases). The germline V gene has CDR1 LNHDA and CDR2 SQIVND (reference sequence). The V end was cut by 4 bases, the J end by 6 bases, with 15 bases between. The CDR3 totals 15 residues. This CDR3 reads CASSTHRLGAGELFF. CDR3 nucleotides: TGTGCCAGTAGTACCCATCGACTAGGGGCCGGGGAGCTGTTTTTT.